The present TCR beta chain was sequenced within a study of blood T cell repertoires in COVID-19. Donors in Cohort 3 counted as recovered after two negative PCRs, clearance, or symptom resolution. Only in-frame clones appear in the TCRdb table, and some are missing; sequencing was by immunoSEQ multiplex PCR. The sample has over 300,000 clones, around 91% seen once; the top ten hold around a tenth. Sequenced material: PBMCs or T cells enriched from blood (not recorded which). This TCR came from a woman aged 40-49 years who had recovered from COVID-19.

The CDR3 protein is CASSLFTDRADGYTF. Here the CDR3 DNA reads TGCGCCAGCAGCCTCTTTACGGACAGGGCGGATGGCTACACCTTC. The chain recombines TRBV4-3 with TRBJ1-2; the match to TRBD1 covers 8 bases. The V and J ends lost 4 bases and 6 bases, in that order; junction bases with no gene match: 10. Germline CDR1 is LGHNA and CDR2 is YSLEER. The CDR3 has 15 amino acids.